This T cell receptor beta chain was recovered during a study of CD8+ T cells in alopecia areata. Study-wide results and limits: Normal skin's resident alphabeta T cells are sequenced alongside lesional scalp T cells. Among patients, TCR sharing was less clear than in mice, a difference possibly due in part to HLA diversity in the patient population.

Only a few counts were recorded for this clone. Antigen unknown. CD4+ and CD8+ T cells were sorted from PBMCs. Investigators isolated RNA and reverse transcribed it into cDNA to act as the sequencing template. Method: immunoSEQ multiplex PCR; TCRdb's copy keeps in-frame clones and lacks some. The sample records 110,000 or so clones, less than 70% being singletons. The receptor's source is a human donor in good health. Sequencing was carried out using CD4+ T cells sorted from blood.

The chain's CDR3 is CASSLRTGNTIYF. The CDR3 nucleotides are TGTGCCAGCAGCCTGAGGACGGGAAACACCATATATTTT. The rearrangement links TRBV7-2 to TRBJ1-3; no clear D. This CDR3 has 13 residues. V was cut by 5 bases and J by 4 bases, with 9 bases left in between. Per germline, CDR1 SGHTA and CDR2 FQGNSA.